Below are 26 T cell receptor beta chains sequenced from a single sample in a study of human T cells and chemical hapten exposure. TCRdb re-called the RACE reads with MiXCR, one entry per CDR3 protein. The sample has about 87,000 distinct CDR3 sequences; around 10% are singletons. The time point denotes: pre-sensitization, week 0. Documented treatment: therapeutic diphenylcyclopropenone sensitization with weekly scalp DPC. Material: whole blood, obtained in connection with sensitization to the hapten diphenylcyclopropenone (DPC). The receptors come from a woman in her thirties or forties with alopecia areata. Some clones in this sample may be carry-over from other donors' samples.

In its sample, this clonotype was seen a few times. The chain couples TRBV11-1 to TRBJ2-1; tentative D call: TRBD1 (6 bases). The CDR3 runs to 13 residues. V was shortened by 5 bases and J by 12 bases, with 17 bases between the two germline ends. Germline CDR1 is SGHAT and CDR2 is FQDESV (reference sequence). Here the CDR3 reads CASSPSPLQGQFF. The CDR3, as DNA: TGTGCCAGCAGCCCCTCACCTCTACAGGGGCAGTTCTTC.

V usage is TRBV2 and J usage is TRBJ1-5, with TRBD1 matching over 7 bases. CDR1 and CDR2 from the germline V gene are SNHLY and FYNNEI. CDR3 length: 15 residues. Unmatched junction bases numbered 11, after V lost 9 bases and J lost 3 bases. This chain's CDR3 is CASVPGGGLNQPQHF. CDR3 sequence (DNA): TGTGCCAGTGTCCCCGGAGGGGGCCTCAATCAGCCCCAGCATTTT.

This clonotype was detected many times. The rearrangement links TRBV12-3 or TRBV12-4 to TRBJ1-1; TRBD1 matches at 8 bases. J lost 8 bases, V lost 4 bases, and 6 bases had no gene match. The length of the CDR3 is 13 residues. The CDR3 coding sequence is TGTGCCAGCAGTTATAGACAGGGGCTGGAAGCTTTCTTT. It is translated as CASSYRQGLEAFF.

This clonotype was seen at least ten times. This chain connects TRBV6-5 to TRBJ1-5; D is perhaps TRBD1 (6 bases). The CDR3 has 13 amino acids. Trimming took 5 bases from V and 9 from J, leaving 14 bases between them. Germline CDR1 and CDR2: MNHEY and SVGAGI. The CDR3 here is CASSATGIGPQHF. The DNA of the CDR3 is TGTGCCAGCAGTGCTACAGGGATAGGGCCCCAGCATTTT.

The V and J genes are TRBV7-9 and TRBJ1-1, with no clear D. CDR3 size: 12 residues. The V gene's germline CDR1 is SEHNR and CDR2 FQNEAQ (reference sequence). Trimming pared 5 bases from V and 4 bases from J, leaving 8 bases between. The CDR3 DNA reads as TGTGCCAGCAGCGCCGGGAGCACTGAAGCTTTCTTT. Its translation is CASSAGSTEAFF.

The table lists this clonotype with a few counts. The rearrangement links TRBV28 to TRBJ1-2; 7 nucleotides align to TRBD1. CDR1 is MDHEN and CDR2 is SYDVKM in the germline V gene. The CDR3 has 14 residues. Germline trimming cut 7 bases from V and 6 bases from J; bases unmatched to any gene: 11. In nucleotides, the CDR3 is TGTGCCAGCAATCAGGGGGGGAGTTCGAATGGCTACACCTTC. This sequence encodes CASNQGGSSNGYTF.

This clonotype was recorded at least ten times. The chain is built from TRBV20-1 and TRBJ2-4, with 8 positions matching TRBD2. Germline-derived CDR1 and CDR2 are DFQATT and SNEGSKA (reference sequence). With V trimmed by 1 base and J by 1 base, 12 bases remained unmatched. The CDR3 has 18 amino acids. DNA of the CDR3: TGCAGTGCTAGAGGGGGTGGTAGCGGGGCCGTCGCCAAAAACATTCAGTACTTC. Protein: CSARGGGSGAVAKNIQYF.

This clonotype showed up just a few times. The genes are TRBV20-1 and TRBJ1-2; maybe TRBD1 (5 bases). V gave up 1 base and J gave up 2 bases, with 11 bases separating them. Germline CDR1 reads DFQATT; CDR2 reads SNEGSKA (reference sequence). The CDR3 sequence is 14 residues long. CDR3 sequence: CSARAPQGNYGYTF. The DNA for the CDR3 is TGCAGTGCTAGAGCTCCCCAGGGCAACTATGGCTACACCTTC.

J is TRBJ1-4 and V is TRBV4-2, with a possible D match to TRBD1 (5 bases). The CDR3 length is 16 residues. Trimming took 3 bases from V and 0 from J, leaving 11 bases between them. Germline-derived CDR1 and CDR2 are LGHNA and YNFKEQ. CDR3 nucleotides: TGTGCCAGCAGCCACCCAGGGCTTGCAACTAATGAAAAACTGTTTTTT. Translating gives CASSHPGLATNEKLFF.

The sample holds many counts of this clonotype. The chain employs TRBV6-1 and TRBJ2-1; the match to TRBD2 covers 11 bases. The J segment lost 7 bases and the V segment lost 1 base, leaving 9 bases of the junction unmatched. In germline, CDR1 is MNHNS, CDR2 SASEGT. The CDR3 totals 17 residues. The CDR3 region is CASSEGPASGGLNEQFF. DNA for the CDR3: TGTGCCAGCAGTGAAGGCCCTGCTAGCGGGGGGCTGAATGAGCAGTTCTTC.

The gene calls are TRBV7-2 and TRBJ1-3; D is perhaps TRBD1 (6 bases). CDR3 length: 15 amino acids. Germline V lookup: CDR1 SGHTA, CDR2 FQGNSA. Trimming left V 3 bases short and J 0 bases short, with 9 bases between. This CDR3 reads CASSFPGVSGNTIYF. CDR3 DNA: TGTGCCAGCAGCTTCCCAGGGGTCTCTGGAAACACCATATATTTT.

This clonotype was detected only a few times. The junction departs from the called germline gene at one end, perhaps through a read error. CDR3 bases: TGTGCCAGTAGTATAGATTCTCCTAGCCCCGCAAGCTTC. This translates into CASSIDSPSPASF. This chain links TRBV19 with TRBJ2-1, with D tentatively TRBD2 (5 bases). Looked up from germline, CDR1 is LNHDA and CDR2 is SQIVND (reference sequence). The CDR3 extends over 13 amino acids. The full variable domain, completed using reference TRBV19 and TRBJ2-1, is DGGITQSPKYLFRKEGQNVTLSCEQNLNHDAMYWYRQDPGQGLRLIYYSQIVNDFQKGDIAEGYSVSREKKESFPLTVTSAQKNPTAFYLCASSIDSPSPASFGPGTRLTVL.

Points on this clonotype: This may be a read error, as it is one base from a much larger clone. The missing conserved phenylalanine or tryptophan at the end of this CDR3 makes a read error likely. The rearrangement uses TRBV5-1 and TRBJ2-6, with unresolved D. Deletions cut 0 bases from V and 0 bases from J, with 10 bases between. The CDR3 consists of 17 residues. Germline V CDR1 and CDR2: SGHRS, YFSETQ. The CDR3 here is CASSLVPLSSGANVLTS. The CDR3 bases are TGCGCCAGCAGCTTGGTCCCACTAAGCTCTGGGGCCAACGTCCTGACTTCC.

Ten or more counts support this clonotype. This chain connects TRBV7-2 to TRBJ2-3; 9 bases align to TRBD1. Trimming cost V 3 bases and J 2 bases; bases outside gene matches: 3. The CDR3 sequence is 15 residues long. Per germline, CDR1 SGHTA and CDR2 FQGNSA. This CDR3 is CASSFRTGDTDTQYF. In DNA, the CDR3 is TGTGCCAGCAGCTTCAGGACAGGGGACACAGATACGCAGTATTTT.

With respect to this clonotype: A much larger clone differs from this one at a single base, so this may be a read error. V is TRBV5-8 and J is TRBJ1-2; D call uncertain. The germline V gene has CDR1 SGHTS and CDR2 YDEGEE. The CDR3 runs 12 residues. The V end was cut by 1 base, the J end by 8 bases, with 9 bases between. This chain's CDR3 is CASSLMSAGYTF. In DNA, the CDR3 is TGTGCCAGCAGCTTGATGTCAGCAGGCTACACCTTC.

This clonotype was counted at least ten times. The rearrangement links TRBV20-1 to TRBJ2-7; 9 positions agree with TRBD2. Germline assignment: CDR1 DFQATT and CDR2 SNEGSKA (reference sequence). CDR3 size: 14 residues. The V and J ends lost 3 bases and 0 bases, in that order; junction bases with no gene match: 3. CDR3 DNA sequence: TGCAGTGCTAGGGAACTAGCGGGCTCCTACGAGCAGTACTTC. This gives the protein CSARELAGSYEQYF.

This clonotype was seen only a few times. The chain joins TRBV10-3 to TRBJ1-2; D not resolved. Germline values: CDR1 ENHRY, CDR2 SYGVKD. V lost 6 bases, J lost 4 bases, and 21 bases lay in between. The CDR3 is 16 residues long. CDR3 loop: CAIRVGRASLPYGYTF. The CDR3 DNA follows: TGTGCCATCAGAGTGGGTCGGGCCTCCCTACCCTATGGCTACACCTTC.

This clonotype came up a few times. The chain joins TRBV12-3 or TRBV12-4 to TRBJ1-3; possibly TRBD1 for D (6 bases). The CDR3 spans 15 residues. V was pared by 1 base and J by 0 bases, with 7 bases between. CDR3: CASSLGQASGNTIYF. In DNA, the CDR3 is TGTGCCAGCAGTTTAGGACAGGCCTCTGGAAACACCATATATTTT.

This clonotype has only a few counts. V and J are TRBV20-1 and TRBJ2-5; TRBD2 might be the D (6 bases). There are 14 residues in the CDR3. Deletions cut 5 bases from V and 2 bases from J, with 15 bases between. Germline V gene lookup returns CDR1 DFQATT and CDR2 SNEGSKA (reference sequence). This CDR3 reads CSAPTGTAQETQYF. In DNA, the CDR3 is TGCAGTGCTCCTACCGGGACTGCACAAGAGACCCAGTACTTC.

In its sample, this clonotype was seen many times. V usage is TRBV12-3 or TRBV12-4 and J usage is TRBJ2-3; D unclear. V was shortened by 5 bases and J by 7 bases, with 10 bases between the two germline ends. This CDR3 has 12 residues. CDR3 sequence reads: CASSRTIHTQYF. As DNA, the CDR3 is TGTGCCAGCAGTAGAACGATTCATACGCAGTATTTT.

The chain carries TRBV6-1 and TRBJ1-6; TRBD1 aligns across 9 bases. The CDR3 has 15 residues. Trimming removed 1 base from V and 9 bases from J; junction bases left unmatched: 4. Germline values: CDR1 MNHNS, CDR2 SASEGT. CDR3 nucleotide sequence: TGTGCCAGCAGTGAAGGGGACAGGGTTACTTCACCCCTCCACTTT. Protein sequence: CASSEGDRVTSPLHF.

This clonotype has at least ten counts. V gene TRBV27 combines with J gene TRBJ2-7; D might be TRBD1 or TRBD2, each matching 6 bases. V lost 5 bases and J 4 bases, leaving 15 bases between the germline ends. CDR3 length equals 14 residues. Germline V lookup: CDR1 MNHEY, CDR2 SMNVEV (reference sequence). The CDR3 region has the DNA TGTGCCAGCAGTCCCGGACGGGGGCCGTACGAGCAGTACTTC. Protein sequence: CASSPGRGPYEQYF.

This clonotype occurred many times. The chain is built from TRBV5-1 and TRBJ2-5; D not certain. In germline, CDR1 is SGHRS, CDR2 YFSETQ. The CDR3 is 13 amino acids. Trimming removed 1 base at V and 5 bases at J, with 9 bases between. This CDR3 is CASSLRDRETQYF. CDR3 nucleotides: TGCGCCAGCAGCTTGCGTGACCGGGAGACCCAGTACTTC.

The rearrangement joins TRBV12-3 or TRBV12-4 to TRBJ2-1, with TRBD2 identical over 7 bases. This CDR3 contains 16 residues. V shed 6 bases, J shed 5 bases, and the junction held 13 bases outside the gene matches. The CDR3 sequence is CASRGLAVRSHNEQFF. The CDR3 bases are TGTGCCAGCAGGGGGCTAGCGGTCCGGTCCCACAATGAGCAGTTCTTC.

The sample holds many counts of this clonotype. The J gene is TRBJ2-5, the V gene TRBV5-1; no clear D gene. V was cut by 0 bases and J by 1 base, with 7 bases left in between. The V gene's germline CDR1 is SGHRS and CDR2 YFSETQ. This CDR3 is 14 amino acids long. The CDR3 here is CASSLVPAQETQYF. The CDR3 DNA sequence: TGCGCCAGCAGCTTGGTACCAGCCCAAGAGACCCAGTACTTC.

The V and J genes are TRBV19 and TRBJ2-1; tentatively, D is TRBD2 (6 bases). The CDR3 extends over 13 amino acids. Trimming removed 10 bases at V and 8 bases at J, with 18 bases between. Germline CDR1 LNHDA, CDR2 SQIVND (reference sequence). The CDR3 loop reads CAISDWRGHEQFF. DNA of the CDR3: TGTGCCATCTCAGATTGGAGGGGCCATGAGCAGTTCTTC.